A selection of T cell receptor beta chains follows, all from one sample in a study of T cell responses to AZD1222 COVID-19 vaccine. TCRdb's copy holds only in-frame clones and misses some; the assay was immunoSEQ multiplex PCR. The sample consists of 95,000 to 100,000 clones, about 88% of them appearing once. Here the sequenced sample was peripheral blood, taken 28 days after the second AZD1222 dose. Receptors originate from an adult who received the AZD1222 COVID-19 vaccine. CDR3s include the opening cysteine and the closing phenylalanine or tryptophan. Each record gives: clone size, D gene, J gene, V gene, CDR3 DNA, CDR3 protein. The D gene is left open where the match is weak. For some rows the clone size is stated as once, few or many, or as a class when expanded; others skip it.

. TRBD1 TRBJ2-3 TRBV5-6 TGTGCCAGCAGCTTACGGACAGGGGCAGATACGCAGTATTTT CASSLRTGADTQYF
. . TRBJ1-2 TRBV6-5 TGTGCCAGCAGATGGGACTCGGGGGATGGCTACACCTTC CASRWDSGDGYTF
medium-sized TRBD1 TRBJ2-5 TRBV7-3 TGTGCCAGCAGCTTAGCAGGACAGGCCCAACAAGAGACCCAGTACTTC CASSLAGQAQQETQYF
once . TRBJ2-5 TRBV11-2 TGTGCCAGCAGCTTAGTAGGGCAGGGTGTAGAGACCCAGTACTTC CASSLVGQGVETQYF
. . TRBJ1-2 TRBV27 TGTGCCAGCAGTTTAGGACTGTCGGGAGGCTACACCTTC CASSLGLSGGYTF
. . TRBJ1-3 TRBV6-1 TGTGCCAGCAGTGAAGCGCTTTCAGACTCTGGAAACACCATATATTTT CASSEALSDSGNTIYF
. TRBD1 TRBJ1-2 TRBV5-4 TGTGCCAGCAGCTTGGCTCTTATGGGGGACAGCCGACTCGGCTATGGCTACACCTTC CASSLALMGDSRLGYGYTF
. . TRBJ2-7 TRBV21-1 TGTGCCAGCAGCAAAGTAGAGGCCAGCTACGAGCAGTACTTC CASSKVEASYEQYF
. . TRBJ2-5 TRBV7-9 TGTGCCAGCAGTCCGTCCCAGGGCTGGTGGGAGACCCAGTACTTC CASSPSQGWWETQYF
once . TRBJ2-6 TRBV6-1 TGTGCCAGCAGTGCTGGCAGACTCTCTGGGGCCAACGTCCTGACTTTC CASSAGRLSGANVLTF
. . TRBJ1-2 TRBV6-1 TGTGCCAGCAGTGACCTTACAGCCGGCTACACCTTC CASSDLTAGYTF
. TRBD1 TRBJ2-7 TRBV7-9 TGTGCCGTTGACCCGGGACAGGGGGCGGGGGAGCAGTACTTC CAVDPGQGAGEQYF
. . TRBJ1-1 TRBV5-6 TGTGCCAGCAAGCCGGGCCTAGTGAACACTGAAGCTTTCTTT CASKPGLVNTEAFF
. . TRBJ1-1 TRBV19 TGTGCCAGTAGTGCCGGGGGAAGGGCAGGCACTGAAGCTTTCTTT CASSAGGRAGTEAFF
few . TRBJ1-5 TRBV6-4 TGTGCCAGCAGTGACGTGAGTACAGCGAACAATCAGCCCCAGCATTTT CASSDVSTANNQPQHF
. TRBD1 TRBJ1-1 TRBV2 TGTGCCAGCAGCCTTGACAGGGCCGGTACCCTACAAAACACTGAAGCTTTCTTT CASSLDRAGTLQNTEAFF
. . TRBJ2-3 TRBV12-3/TRBV12-4 TGTGCCAGCAGGATGACAGATACGCAGTATTTT CASRMTDTQYF
. . TRBJ1-1 TRBV29-1 TGCAGCGTTGAAGAGGCCGGCATAAAAACTGAAGCTTTCTTT CSVEEAGIKTEAFF
. TRBD1 TRBJ2-7 TRBV7-9 TGTGCCAGCAGCTTAGCTGACAGGGGGCGGGAGCAGTACTTC CASSLADRGREQYF
. . TRBJ1-2 TRBV18 TGTGCCAGCTCTCATGGGGCAGCGAGTCGTGGAGGCTACACCTTC CASSHGAASRGGYTF
. . TRBJ1-2 TRBV29-1 TGCAGCGCCGAATTTGTCCAGTTATATGGCTACACCTTC CSAEFVQLYGYTF
. . TRBJ1-6 TRBV21-1 TGTGCCAGCCCCCTGTTTTCACCCCTCCACTTT CASPLFSPLHF
. . TRBJ2-6 TRBV19 TGTGCCAGTAACCCCCACACACGCTCTGGGGCCAACGTCCTGACTTTC CASNPHTRSGANVLTF
. TRBD1 TRBJ1-2 TRBV7-9 TGTGCCAGCAGCTTTGGGACAGGGGCTCTCTATGGCTACACCTTC CASSFGTGALYGYTF
. . TRBJ1-2 TRBV13 TGTGCCAGTGGACCAACCACGACGGACACCTATGGCTACACCTTC CASGPTTTDTYGYTF
once . TRBJ1-1 TRBV12-3/TRBV12-4 TGTGCCAGCGGACAGCACCAACACACTGAAGCTTTCTTT CASGQHQHTEAFF
. . TRBJ2-3 TRBV19 TGTGCCAGTAGTATAGCGCATCTAACAGATACGCAGTATTTT CASSIAHLTDTQYF
. . TRBJ2-3 TRBV19 TGTGCCAGTAGTCAGCTAGGAGGAAGTTTGGATACGCAGTATTTT CASSQLGGSLDTQYF
once . TRBJ1-1 TRBV5-5 TGTGCCAGCAGCTTAGTCGGCACTGAAGCTTTCTTT CASSLVGTEAFF
. TRBD1 TRBJ2-2 TRBV5-1 TGCGCCAGCAGCTATGGACAGGCCACCGGGGAGCTGTTTTTT CASSYGQATGELFF
few . TRBJ1-5 TRBV11-1 TGTGCCAGCAGCTTAGGGCCCCCAGGCTCTGGCCAGCCCCAGCATTTT CASSLGPPGSGQPQHF
. . TRBJ1-1 TRBV19 TGTGCCATTACAGAGAACACTGAAGCTTTCTTT CAITENTEAFF
. . TRBJ1-1 TRBV5-8 TGTGCCAGCAGCTTCGGGGTCCTGAACACTGAAGCTTTCTTT CASSFGVLNTEAFF
. TRBD1 TRBJ1-2 TRBV28 TGTGCCTACTCCGGGACAGGGGAAGGCTACACCTTC CAYSGTGEGYTF
. . TRBJ2-1 TRBV5-6 TGTGCCAGCAGCCCCGCGGCTGGGGGCTCCTACAATGAGCAGTTCTTC CASSPAAGGSYNEQFF
. TRBD1 TRBJ1-2 TRBV2 TGTGCCAGCGGGACAGGGGGCATTGGCTATGGCTACACCTTC CASGTGGIGYGYTF
once . TRBJ1-4 TRBV7-9 TGTGCCAGCAGCTTAGATGTGACAACTAATGAAAAACTGTTTTTT CASSLDVTTNEKLFF
. . TRBJ2-2 TRBV7-9 TGTGCCAGCAGCTTGGGACTCAACACCGGGGAGCTGTTTTTT CASSLGLNTGELFF
. . TRBJ2-5 TRBV9 TGTGCCAGCAGCGTAGGAGGGAGTTTTGGGGGCGCCGGTGGGGAGACCCAGTACTTC CASSVGGSFGGAGGETQYF
few TRBD1 TRBJ1-3 TRBV6-5 TGTGCCAGCAGGACAGGGACTGGAAACACCATATATTTT CASRTGTGNTIYF
. TRBD2 TRBJ2-3 TRBV10-3 TGTGCCATCCGGGAGGGGGTAGGGACAGATACGCAGTATTTT CAIREGVGTDTQYF